The clone carrying this T cell receptor (beta chain) has a single count. Authors' processing steps: Scientists estimated how many nucleated cells there were by amplifying reference gene primers. TCRdb keeps only in-frame clones here, not all; method: immunoSEQ multiplex PCR. V and J calls and clone size are those listed in that table; D and trimming were worked out from the DNA. The data hold over 100,000 clones, with 70% to 90% observed a single time. This sample was taken from a study of blood T cell repertoires in COVID-19. Study information: T cells, B-cell-depleted T cells, or PBMCs provided the cDNA or gDNA that served as material.

The CDR3 runs to 12 residues. Between the trimmed V and J ends, which lost 5 bases and 3 bases, there was a span of 8 bases. Germline V CDR1 and CDR2: KGHSH, LQKENI. Sequencing was carried out using peripheral blood. The sequence derives from a man between 35 and 55 years old with acute or convalescent COVID-19. The V call is TRBV18, the J call TRBJ2-7; D unresolved. For the CDR3, the DNA is TGTGCCAGCTCATCCACTTTCTACGAGCAGTACTTC. This gives the protein CASSSTFYEQYF.